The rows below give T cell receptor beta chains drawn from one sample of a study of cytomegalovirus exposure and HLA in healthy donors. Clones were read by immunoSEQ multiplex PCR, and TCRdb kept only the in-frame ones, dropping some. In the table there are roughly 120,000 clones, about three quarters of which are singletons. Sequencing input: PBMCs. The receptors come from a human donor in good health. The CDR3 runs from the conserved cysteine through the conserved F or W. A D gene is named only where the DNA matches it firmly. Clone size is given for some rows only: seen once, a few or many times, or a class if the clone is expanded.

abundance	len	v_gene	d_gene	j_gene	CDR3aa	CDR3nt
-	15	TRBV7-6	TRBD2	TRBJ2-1	CASSSASGVYNEQFF	TGTGCCAGCAGCTCCGCTAGCGGGGTTTACAATGAGCAGTTCTTC
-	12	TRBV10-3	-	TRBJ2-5	CAISEVRETQYF	TGTGCCATCAGTGAGGTCCGGGAGACCCAGTACTTC
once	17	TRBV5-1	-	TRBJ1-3	CGVRLSPTDLSGNTIYF	TGCGGTGTGAGGTTATCCCCAACTGACCTCTCTGGAAACACCATATATTTT
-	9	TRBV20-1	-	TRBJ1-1	CSARAEAFF	TGCAGTGCTAGAGCAGAAGCTTTCTTT
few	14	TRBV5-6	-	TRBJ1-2	CASSLGQAVYGYTF	TGTGCCAGCAGCTTGGGACAGGCGGTGTATGGCTACACCTTC
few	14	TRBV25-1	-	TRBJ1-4	CASSSAGWDEKLFF	TGTGCCAGCAGTTCAGCAGGATGGGATGAAAAACTGTTTTTT
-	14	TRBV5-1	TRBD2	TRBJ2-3	CASRVGGVADTQYF	TGCGCCAGCAGAGTCGGGGGGGTTGCAGATACGCAGTATTTT
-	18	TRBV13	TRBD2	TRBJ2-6	CASSSRLAGVSGANVLTF	TGTGCCAGCAGCTCCCGACTAGCGGGGGTATCAGGGGCCAACGTCCTGACTTTC
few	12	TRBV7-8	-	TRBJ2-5	CASSLGIQTQYF	TGTGCCAGCAGCTTAGGTATTCAGACCCAGTACTTC
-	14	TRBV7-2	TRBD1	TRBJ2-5	CASSPDRIQETQYF	TGTGCCAGCAGCCCGGACAGGATCCAAGAGACCCAGTACTTC
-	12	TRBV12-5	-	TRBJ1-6	CASGFLSSPLHF	TGTGCTAGTGGTTTTCTTTCTTCACCCCTCCACTTT
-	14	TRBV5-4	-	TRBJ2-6	CASSFSSGANVLTF	TGTGCCAGCAGCTTCAGCTCTGGGGCCAACGTCCTGACTTTC
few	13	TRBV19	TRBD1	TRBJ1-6	CASRRGQYSPLHF	TGTGCCAGTAGACGGGGACAGTATTCACCCCTCCACTTT
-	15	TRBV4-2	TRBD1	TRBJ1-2	CASSTRQGADYGYTF	TGTGCCAGCAGCACCCGACAGGGGGCGGACTATGGCTACACCTTC
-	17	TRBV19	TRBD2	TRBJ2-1	CASRLDSSGVSYNEQFF	TGTGCCAGTAGGCTAGATTCAAGCGGGGTCTCCTACAATGAGCAGTTCTTC
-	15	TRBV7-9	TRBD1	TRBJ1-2	CASTLAGTGAYGYTF	TGTGCCAGCACCCTCGCTGGGACAGGGGCCTATGGCTACACCTTC
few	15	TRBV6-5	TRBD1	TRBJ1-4	CASSATGSANEKLFF	TGTGCCAGCAGTGCGACAGGGTCTGCTAATGAAAAACTGTTTTTT
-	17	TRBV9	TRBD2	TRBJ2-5	CASSVASGGAGQETQYF	TGTGCCAGCAGCGTTGCGAGCGGGGGGGCCGGCCAAGAGACCCAGTACTTC
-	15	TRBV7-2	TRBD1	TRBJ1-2	CASSLATGEVSGYTF	TGTGCCAGCAGCTTAGCGACAGGGGAAGTAAGTGGCTACACCTTC
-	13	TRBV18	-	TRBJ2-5	CASSPDIQETQYF	TGTGCCAGCTCCCCCGACATCCAAGAGACCCAGTACTTC
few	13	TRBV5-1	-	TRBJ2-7	CASSLSGAYEQYF	TGCGCCAGCAGCTTGTCGGGGGCCTACGAGCAGTACTTC
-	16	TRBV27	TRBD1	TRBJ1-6	CASSFVHRQGGSPLHF	TGTGCCAGCAGTTTCGTGCACAGACAGGGAGGCTCACCCCTCCACTTT
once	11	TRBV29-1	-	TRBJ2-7	CSGGDYYGQYF	TGCAGCGGGGGGGATTACTACGGGCAGTACTTC
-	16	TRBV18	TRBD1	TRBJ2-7	CASSPSDRVSVYEQYF	TGTGCCAGCTCACCTTCGGACAGGGTATCAGTCTACGAGCAGTACTTC
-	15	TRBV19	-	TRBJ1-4	CASSALGLHNEKLFF	TGTGCCAGTAGTGCTCTGGGACTTCATAATGAAAAACTGTTTTTT
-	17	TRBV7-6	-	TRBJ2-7	CASSSSPFPTGDYEQYF	TGTGCCAGCAGCTCTAGCCCCTTCCCCACTGGGGATTACGAGCAGTACTTC
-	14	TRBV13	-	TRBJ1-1	CASSFRGLNTEAFF	TGTGCCAGCAGCTTTAGGGGCCTGAACACTGAAGCTTTCTTT
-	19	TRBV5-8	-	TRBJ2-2	CASSQVRGSSGMNTGELFF	TGTGCCAGCAGCCAGGTTCGGGGATCGTCGGGGATGAACACCGGGGAGCTGTTTTTT
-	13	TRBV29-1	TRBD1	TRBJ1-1	CSGKQGGNTEAFF	TGCAGCGGTAAACAGGGGGGGAACACTGAAGCTTTCTTT
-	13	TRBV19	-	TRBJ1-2	CASATGAVYGYTF	TGTGCCAGTGCTACTGGGGCAGTCTATGGCTACACCTTC
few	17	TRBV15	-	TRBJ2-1	CATSTHRSLGSYNEQFF	TGTGCCACCAGCACTCACAGGTCCCTAGGCTCCTACAATGAGCAGTTCTTC
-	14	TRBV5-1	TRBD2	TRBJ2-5	CASGLGTSVKTQYF	TGCGCCAGCGGCCTCGGGACTAGCGTAAAGACCCAGTACTTC